This T cell receptor (beta chain) was documented in a study of blood T cell repertoires in COVID-19. Authors' methods: Estimation of nucleated cell counts was performed using reference gene primer amplification. Clones were read by immunoSEQ multiplex PCR, and TCRdb kept only the in-frame ones, dropping some. Clonal size and the V and J genes are those of that table, whereas D and trimming came from the DNA. The top ten clones hold approximately 11% of a sample with approximately 170,000 clones, approximately 85% of them seen once. This CDR3 contains 16 residues. With V trimmed by 0 bases and J by 3 bases, 7 bases remained unmatched. Germline lookup yields CDR1 SGDLS and CDR2 YYNGEE.

The chain carries TRBV9 and TRBJ2-3, with 7 nucleotides matching TRBD1. This sequence was found in a man aged 55 to 70 with active or convalescent COVID-19. The sample taken for sequencing was peripheral blood. DNA for the CDR3: TGTGCCAGCAGCGTAGGACAGGGAATCGGGACAGATACGCAGTATTTT. The encoded protein is CASSVGQGIGTDTQYF.